Included here is one T cell receptor beta chain sequence, with context. The antigen is undetermined. The CDR3 sequence is 16 residues long. V lost 3 bases, J lost 4 bases, and 18 bases lay in between. Germline loops: CDR1 MGHRA, CDR2 YSYEKL. This specimen comes from a study of cytomegalovirus exposure and HLA in healthy donors. Study-level results: According to the study, about 180 TCR beta chains were cytomegalovirus-associated.

The donors were members of the validation cohort, which comprised 90 to 150 subjects and was separate from the first cohort of around 700 subjects. Only in-frame clones appear in the TCRdb table, and some are missing; sequencing was by immunoSEQ multiplex PCR. The data show around 70,000 clones, about 93% seen once. J is TRBJ1-2 and V is TRBV4-1; no reliable D call. The material sequenced was PBMCs. The sequence was collected from a woman aged 18-30 years in good health and CMV-seropositive. The CDR3 coding sequence is TGCGCCAGCAGCCACCCCGGAGGGCAGCGTGCCTATGGCTACACCTTC. Translating gives CASSHPGGQRAYGYTF.